This note documents a single T cell receptor (beta chain) sequence. These data come from a study of blood T cell repertoires in COVID-19. In the study overall: Samples came from the United States, Italy and Spain, spanning acute and convalescent COVID-19. Sample material is recorded as cDNA or gDNA derived from T cells, B-cell-depleted T cells, or PBMCs.

In the authors' methods: Quantification of nucleated cells was approximated via reference gene primer amplification. The repertoire was sequenced with immunoSEQ multiplex PCR; TCRdb's copy has only in-frame clones and lacks some. V and J calls and clone size are copied from that table; D and trimming were computed from the DNA. The sample lists approximately 290,000 clones, more than 85% seen once, with around 0.8% in the top ten. CDR3 length: 15 amino acids. Germline V gives CDR1 GTSNPN, CDR2 SVGIG (reference sequence). The junction had 2 bases not matched to a gene; V was cut back by 0 bases and J by 4 bases.

The J gene is TRBJ1-6, the V gene TRBV30; 8 nucleotides agree with TRBD1. This receptor was taken from a young man with acute or convalescent COVID-19. Sequencing was carried out using peripheral blood. The CDR3 is CAWSVRQGYNSPLHF. The CDR3 DNA reads as TGTGCCTGGAGTGTACGACAGGGGTATAATTCACCCCTCCACTTT.